This is a list of T cell receptor beta chains from one sample in a study of blood T cell repertoires in COVID-19. Sequencing used immunoSEQ multiplex PCR; TCRdb keeps in-frame clones, though not all of them. In the table there are around 290,000 clones, around 87% of which are singletons. The sample was peripheral blood. These TCRs come from a woman in her forties or fifties who had recovered from COVID-19. CDR3s leave out the opening cysteine and the closing phenylalanine or tryptophan. Each record gives: CDR3 protein, V gene, J gene.

ASSASSFYGYT	TRBV6-2/TRBV6-3	TRBJ1-2
ASSQDVSSSYNSPLH	TRBV4-1	TRBJ1-6
AISGGQYEQY	TRBV10-3	TRBJ2-7
ASSLVEETQY	TRBV7-2	TRBJ2-5
ASSGGAEAF	TRBV19	TRBJ1-1
ASRSDTGELF	TRBV12-3/TRBV12-4	TRBJ2-2
ASRGPSLTDTQY	TRBV6-5	TRBJ2-3
ASSNSRGRTEAF	TRBV28	TRBJ1-1
ASSQDPQGSTSGANVLT	TRBV4-1	TRBJ2-6
ARGRGRMNTEAF	TRBV23-1	TRBJ1-1
ASSESRAGGEETQY	TRBV10-2	TRBJ2-5
ASKNSQRDSEQF	TRBV6-5	TRBJ2-1
ASSERAGGLYEQY	TRBV6-1	TRBJ2-7
ASRSYGANVLT	TRBV2	TRBJ2-6
ASSLVTVNQPQH	TRBV11-2	TRBJ1-5
ASRRLGEETQY	TRBV19	TRBJ2-5
ASSRTGLMNTEAF	TRBV7-9	TRBJ1-1
ASSNRQGTMTF	TRBV6-5	TRBJ1-1
ASTVMPGHLNAYEQY	TRBV7-8	TRBJ2-7
AWSWTSRNTEAF	TRBV30	TRBJ1-1
AWSPQRNQPQH	TRBV30	TRBJ1-5
ASSQQDRDHEQY	TRBV4-2	TRBJ2-7
ASRKGAYNEQF	TRBV6-5	TRBJ2-1
ATATGVYGYT	TRBV28	TRBJ1-2
ASSLSRGEAF	TRBV12-3/TRBV12-4	TRBJ1-1
ASSLGSRSNYGYT	TRBV5-8	TRBJ1-2
ASSLSWTGGSYNEQF	TRBV13	TRBJ2-1
ASSQIQETQY	TRBV6-2/TRBV6-3	TRBJ2-5
SYRQGNRNEQF	TRBV29-1	TRBJ2-1
ASSVELDSPYEQY	TRBV9	TRBJ2-7
SVDIGANTEAF	TRBV29-1	TRBJ1-1
ASKAVGGSNQPQH	TRBV19	TRBJ1-5